This entry features one T cell receptor (beta chain) sequence. Its antigen remains unknown. This sample was taken from a study of lymphopenia after photon versus proton radiotherapy. Study-wide points: Photon-treated patients lost naive T cells and TCR diversity; proton-treated stayed stable. Post-nadir diversity loss with photons came from oligoclonal expansion, particularly CD8+ Temra cells. A bigger post-nadir fall in TCR diversity correlated inversely with survival time in deceased patients.

Measured with immunoSEQ multiplex PCR; TCRdb has only the in-frame clones, and not every one. The table has 50,000 to 65,000 clones, roughly 90% seen once. Germline V gene sequence: CDR1 SGHTA, CDR2 FQGNSA. This CDR3 has 11 residues. V lost 4 bases, J lost 2 bases, and 1 base lay in between. The TCR was taken from a man older than 75 with esophageal cancer. The source material was peripheral blood, sampled from a patient treated with proton-based radiotherapy. The rearrangement joins TRBV7-2 to TRBJ2-3; D not certain. CDR3: CASSYTDTQYF. The CDR3 coding sequence is TGTGCCAGCAGCTACACAGATACGCAGTATTTT.